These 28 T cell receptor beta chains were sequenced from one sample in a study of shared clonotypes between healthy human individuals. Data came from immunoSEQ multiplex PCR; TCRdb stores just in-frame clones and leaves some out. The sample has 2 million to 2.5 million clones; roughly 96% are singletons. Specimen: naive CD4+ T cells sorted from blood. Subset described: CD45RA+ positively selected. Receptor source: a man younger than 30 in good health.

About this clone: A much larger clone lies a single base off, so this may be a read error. CDR3 loop: CASSSDRGTFSGANVPTF. CDR3 bases: TGTGCCAGCAGCTCCGACCGGGGGACTTTCTCTGGGGCCAACGTCCCGACTTTC. The rearrangement links TRBV11-1 to TRBJ2-6; a weak D match, TRBD2 (6 bases). The germline gives CDR1 SGHAT, CDR2 FQDESV (reference sequence). This CDR3 has 18 residues.

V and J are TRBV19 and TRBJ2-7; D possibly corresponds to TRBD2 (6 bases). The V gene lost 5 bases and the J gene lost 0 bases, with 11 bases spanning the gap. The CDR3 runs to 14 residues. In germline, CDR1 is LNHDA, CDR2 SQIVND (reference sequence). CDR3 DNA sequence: TGTGCCAGTAGTGGGGGACTCCTCTCCTACGAGCAGTACTTC. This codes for CASSGGLLSYEQYF.

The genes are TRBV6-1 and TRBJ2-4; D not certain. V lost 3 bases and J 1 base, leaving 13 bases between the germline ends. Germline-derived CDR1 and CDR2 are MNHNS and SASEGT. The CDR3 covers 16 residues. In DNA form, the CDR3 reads TGTGCCAGCAGTGAGTCGTTCGGTGGGGCCAAAAACATTCAGTACTTC. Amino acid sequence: CASSESFGGAKNIQYF.

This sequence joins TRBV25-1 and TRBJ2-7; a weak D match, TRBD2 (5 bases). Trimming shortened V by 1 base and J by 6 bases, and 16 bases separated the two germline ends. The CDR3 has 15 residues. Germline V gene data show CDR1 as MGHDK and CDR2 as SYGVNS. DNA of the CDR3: TGTGCCAGCAGTGAATCGACTATAAAGGGCGCCGAGCAGTACTTC. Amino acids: CASSESTIKGAEQYF.

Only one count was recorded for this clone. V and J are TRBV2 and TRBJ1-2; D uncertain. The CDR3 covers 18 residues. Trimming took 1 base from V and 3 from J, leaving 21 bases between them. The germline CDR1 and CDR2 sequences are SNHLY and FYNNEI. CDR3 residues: CASSEEKLEVEDDYGYTF. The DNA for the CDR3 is TGTGCCAGCAGTGAAGAAAAGTTAGAAGTGGAGGATGACTATGGCTACACCTTC.

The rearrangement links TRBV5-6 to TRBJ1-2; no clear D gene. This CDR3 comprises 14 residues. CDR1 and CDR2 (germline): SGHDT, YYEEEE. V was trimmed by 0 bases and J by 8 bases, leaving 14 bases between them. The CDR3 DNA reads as TGTGCCAGCAGCTTGGATCGGGTATTGAAAGGCTACACCTTC. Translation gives CASSLDRVLKGYTF. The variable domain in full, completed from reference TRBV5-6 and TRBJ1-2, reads DAGVTQSPTHLIKTRGQQVTLRCSPKSGHDTVSWYQQALGQGPQFIFQYYEEEERQRGNFPDRFSGHQFPNYSSELNVNALLLGDSALYLCASSLDRVLKGYTFGSGTRLTVV.

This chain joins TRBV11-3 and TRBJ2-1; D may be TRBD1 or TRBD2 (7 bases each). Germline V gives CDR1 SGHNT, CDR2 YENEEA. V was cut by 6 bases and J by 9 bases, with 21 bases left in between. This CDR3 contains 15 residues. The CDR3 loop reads CASSPRGGSSLEQFF. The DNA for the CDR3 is TGTGCCAGCAGTCCCAGGGGGGGCTCGTCGCTTGAGCAGTTCTTC.

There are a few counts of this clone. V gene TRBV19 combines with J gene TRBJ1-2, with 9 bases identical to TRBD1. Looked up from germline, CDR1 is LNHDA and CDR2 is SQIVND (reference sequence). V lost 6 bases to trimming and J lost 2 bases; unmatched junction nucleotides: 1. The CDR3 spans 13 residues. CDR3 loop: CASRGTGNYGYTF. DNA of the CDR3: TGTGCCAGTAGGGGGACAGGGAACTATGGCTACACCTTC.

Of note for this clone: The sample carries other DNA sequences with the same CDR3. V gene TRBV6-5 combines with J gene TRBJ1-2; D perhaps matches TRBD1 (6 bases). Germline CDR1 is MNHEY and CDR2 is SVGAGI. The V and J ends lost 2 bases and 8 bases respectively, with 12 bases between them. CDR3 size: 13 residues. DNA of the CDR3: TGTGCCAGCAGTTACACAGGGCTAGGCGGCTACACCTTC. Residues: CASSYTGLGGYTF.

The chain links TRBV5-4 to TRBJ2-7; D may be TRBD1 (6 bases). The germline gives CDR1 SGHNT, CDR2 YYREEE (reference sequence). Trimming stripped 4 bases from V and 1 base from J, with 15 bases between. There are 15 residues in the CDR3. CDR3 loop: CASSHLERGSYEQYF. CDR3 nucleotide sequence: TGTGCCAGCAGCCATTTAGAAAGGGGGTCCTACGAGCAGTACTTC.

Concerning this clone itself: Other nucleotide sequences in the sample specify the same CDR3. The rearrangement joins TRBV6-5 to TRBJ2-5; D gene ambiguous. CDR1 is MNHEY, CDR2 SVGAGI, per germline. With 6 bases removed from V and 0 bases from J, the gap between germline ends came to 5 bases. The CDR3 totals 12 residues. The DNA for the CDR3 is TGTGCCAGCAGCCGCTACCAAGAGACCCAGTACTTC. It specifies CASSRYQETQYF.

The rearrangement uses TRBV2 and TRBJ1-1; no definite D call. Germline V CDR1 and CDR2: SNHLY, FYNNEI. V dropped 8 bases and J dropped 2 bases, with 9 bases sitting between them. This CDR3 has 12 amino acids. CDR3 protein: CASHLRNTEAFF. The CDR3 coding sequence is TGTGCCAGCCACCTTCGCAACACTGAAGCTTTCTTT.

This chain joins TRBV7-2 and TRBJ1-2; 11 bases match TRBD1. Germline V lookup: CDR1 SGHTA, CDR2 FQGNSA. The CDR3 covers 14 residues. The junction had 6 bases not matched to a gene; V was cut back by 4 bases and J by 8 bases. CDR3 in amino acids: CASSSRTGGQGYTF. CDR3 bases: TGTGCCAGCAGCTCCCGGACAGGGGGCCAGGGCTACACCTTC.

CDR3 bases: TGCGCCAGCAGCTTGGAAGCCAGGGACTATGGCTACACCTTC. Its protein product is CASSLEARDYGYTF. The chain is built from TRBV5-1 and TRBJ1-2; a possible D gene is TRBD1 (5 bases). Per germline, CDR1 SGHRS and CDR2 YFSETQ. V lost 0 bases and J lost 3, with 9 bases in between. The CDR3 has 14 amino acids.

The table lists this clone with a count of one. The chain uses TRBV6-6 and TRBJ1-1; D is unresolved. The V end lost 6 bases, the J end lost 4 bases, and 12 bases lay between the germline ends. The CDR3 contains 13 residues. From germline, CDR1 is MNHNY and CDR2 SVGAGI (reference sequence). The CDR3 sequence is CASRRTDRTEAFF. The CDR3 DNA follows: TGTGCCAGCAGACGGACTGACCGCACTGAAGCTTTCTTT.

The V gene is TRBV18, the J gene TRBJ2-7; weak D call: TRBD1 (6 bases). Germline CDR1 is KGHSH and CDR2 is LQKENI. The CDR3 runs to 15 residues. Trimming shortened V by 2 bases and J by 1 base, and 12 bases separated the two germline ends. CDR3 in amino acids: CASSPTGTISYEQYF. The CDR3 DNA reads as TGTGCCAGCTCACCAACAGGGACCATTTCCTACGAGCAGTACTTC.

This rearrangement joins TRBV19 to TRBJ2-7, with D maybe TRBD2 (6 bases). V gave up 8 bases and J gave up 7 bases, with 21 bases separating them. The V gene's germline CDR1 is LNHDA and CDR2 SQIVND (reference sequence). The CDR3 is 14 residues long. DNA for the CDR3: TGTGCCAGTGGCCTCCGGGACTCCCCTGGGGAGCAGTACTTC. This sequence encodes CASGLRDSPGEQYF.

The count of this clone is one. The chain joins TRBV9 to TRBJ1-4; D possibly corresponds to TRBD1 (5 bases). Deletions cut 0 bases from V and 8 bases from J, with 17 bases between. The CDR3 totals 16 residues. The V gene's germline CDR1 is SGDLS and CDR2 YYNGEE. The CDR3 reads CASSVDITGRKEKLFF. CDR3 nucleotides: TGTGCCAGCAGCGTAGATATAACAGGTCGTAAAGAAAAACTGTTTTTT.

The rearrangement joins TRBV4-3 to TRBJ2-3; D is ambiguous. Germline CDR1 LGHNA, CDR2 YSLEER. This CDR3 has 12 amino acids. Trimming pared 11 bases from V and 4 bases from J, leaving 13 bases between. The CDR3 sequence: CARSRFPDTQYF. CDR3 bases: TGCGCCCGGTCGCGGTTTCCAGATACGCAGTATTTT.

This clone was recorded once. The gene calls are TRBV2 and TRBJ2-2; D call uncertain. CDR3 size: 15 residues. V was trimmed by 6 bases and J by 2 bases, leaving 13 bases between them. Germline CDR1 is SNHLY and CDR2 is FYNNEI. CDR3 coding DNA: TGTGCCAGCAGCAGCCAATCGCCTAACACCGGGGAGCTGTTTTTT. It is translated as CASSSQSPNTGELFF.

CDR3 sequence reads: CSVEELNGPLTDTQYF. The CDR3 region has the DNA TGCAGCGTTGAAGAGTTAAACGGCCCCTTGACAGATACGCAGTATTTT. The J gene is TRBJ2-3, the V gene TRBV29-1; D unresolved. The CDR3 contains 16 residues. V lost 0 bases, J lost 3 bases, and 16 bases lay in between. Germline loops: CDR1 SQVTM, CDR2 ANQGSEA.

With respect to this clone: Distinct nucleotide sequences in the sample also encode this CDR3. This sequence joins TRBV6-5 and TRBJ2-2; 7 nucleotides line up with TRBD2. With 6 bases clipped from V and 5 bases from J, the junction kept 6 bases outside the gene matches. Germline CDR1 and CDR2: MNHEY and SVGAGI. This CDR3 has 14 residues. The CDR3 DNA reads TGTGCCAGCAGGATTGGGAGGGGAACCGGGGAGCTGTTTTTT. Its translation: CASRIGRGTGELFF.

The CDR3 here is CAWDRDRGYGYTF. The CDR3 region has the DNA TGTGCCTGGGACCGGGACAGAGGCTATGGCTACACCTTC. The chain is built from TRBV30 and TRBJ1-2, with 7 bases fitting TRBD1. Germline CDR1 GTSNPN, CDR2 SVGIG (reference sequence). The CDR3 sequence is 13 residues long. The V and J ends lost 5 bases and 4 bases, in that order; junction bases with no gene match: 7.

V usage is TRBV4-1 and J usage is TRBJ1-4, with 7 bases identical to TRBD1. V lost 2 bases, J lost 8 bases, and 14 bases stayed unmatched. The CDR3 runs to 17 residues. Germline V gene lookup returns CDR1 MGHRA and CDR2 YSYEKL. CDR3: CASSQMTKQGITEKLFF. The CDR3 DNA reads TGCGCCAGCAGCCAAATGACTAAACAGGGGATTACCGAAAAACTGTTTTTT.

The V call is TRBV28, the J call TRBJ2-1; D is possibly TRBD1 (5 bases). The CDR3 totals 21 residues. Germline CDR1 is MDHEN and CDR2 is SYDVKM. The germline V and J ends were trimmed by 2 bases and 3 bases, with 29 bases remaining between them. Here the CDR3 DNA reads TGTGCCAGCAGTTTAGTTTGGGATTGGTTGGTGCAGGGCCAGAGCTACAATGAGCAGTTCTTC. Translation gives CASSLVWDWLVQGQSYNEQFF.

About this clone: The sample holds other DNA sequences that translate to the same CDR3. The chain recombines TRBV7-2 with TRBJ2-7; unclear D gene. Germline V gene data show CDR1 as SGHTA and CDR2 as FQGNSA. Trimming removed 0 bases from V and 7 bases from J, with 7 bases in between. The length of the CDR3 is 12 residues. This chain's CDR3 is CASSLALGEQYF. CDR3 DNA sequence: TGTGCCAGCAGCTTAGCGCTGGGAGAGCAGTACTTC.

DNA of the CDR3: TGTGCCAGCTCACAACTAGGGACTCGTTCCTCCTACAATGAGCAGTTCTTC. Protein: CASSQLGTRSSYNEQFF. The V and J genes are TRBV18 and TRBJ2-1; a possible D gene is TRBD2 (6 bases). This CDR3 has 17 residues. The V and J ends lost 4 bases and 0 bases respectively, with 16 bases between them. In germline, CDR1 is KGHSH, CDR2 LQKENI.

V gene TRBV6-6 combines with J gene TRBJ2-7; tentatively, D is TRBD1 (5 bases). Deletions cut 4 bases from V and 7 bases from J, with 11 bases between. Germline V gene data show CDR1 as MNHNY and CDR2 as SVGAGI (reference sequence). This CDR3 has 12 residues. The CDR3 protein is CASSFDSTEQYF. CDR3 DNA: TGTGCCAGCAGTTTCGACAGTACTGAGCAGTACTTC.